This T cell receptor (beta chain) was observed in a study of cytomegalovirus exposure and HLA in healthy donors. Whole-study findings and limits: Cytomegalovirus-associated status was assigned to fewer than 200 TCR beta chains.

PCR primers comprised 60 Vbeta and 13 Jbeta primers. The assay was immunoSEQ multiplex PCR, and TCRdb's table has in-frame clones only and misses some. Of around 120,000 clones in the sample, about three fifths were seen once. Trimming left V 7 bases short and J 1 base short, with 13 bases between. CDR3 length: 14 amino acids. Germline CDR1 MNHNY, CDR2 SVGAGI (reference sequence). Concerning this clone: Its antigen is not known.

The TCR originated in a middle-aged man in good health and CMV-seropositive. V gene TRBV6-6 combines with J gene TRBJ1-2; D gene unclear. The source material was PBMCs. The DNA of the CDR3 is TGTGCCAGCAAGGACTCGACTTATAACTATGGCTACACCTTC. This sequence encodes CASKDSTYNYGYTF.